This T cell receptor (beta chain) was recovered during a study of early T cells in non-severe SARS-CoV-2 infection. Study-level findings and limits: A preference for anti-spike CD8 responses marked VDJdb matching, which missed private and CD4 specificities.

The TCR library protocol attached unique molecular identifiers to the individual cDNA molecules. A single record per CDR3 protein comes from TCRdb applying MiXCR to the 5' RACE reads. The sample lists 70,000 to 90,000 distinct CDR3 sequences; roughly 12% were seen once. Germline V gene sequence: CDR1 MNHEY, CDR2 SVGEGT. The trim removed 6 bases at V and 6 bases at J, leaving 4 bases unmatched. This CDR3 is 14 amino acids long. This clonotype was observed a few times. Its antigen is undetermined. The sample taken for sequencing was whole blood. The receptor's source is an adult who was a healthcare worker with PCR-confirmed SARS-CoV-2 infection or an uninfected control (not recorded which). This rearrangement joins TRBV6-2 or TRBV6-3 to TRBJ1-6, with TRBD1 matching over 8 bases. The CDR3: CASRPDRGNSPLHF. Here the CDR3 DNA reads TGTGCCAGCAGACCCGACAGGGGTAATTCACCCCTCCACTTT.